A single sample is the source of the 22 T cell receptor beta chains below, sequenced in a study of blood T cell repertoires in COVID-19. Sequenced by immunoSEQ multiplex PCR; TCRdb stores in-frame clones only, minus some. Of approximately 350,000 clones in the sample, approximately 89% were seen once. Material: peripheral blood. These receptors all come from a woman aged 18-29 years who had recovered from COVID-19.

This chain connects TRBV6-5 to TRBJ1-3; no firm D call. The CDR3 is made up of 15 amino acids. Germline CDR1 is MNHEY and CDR2 is SVGAGI. Trimming shortened V by 0 bases and J by 0 bases, and 6 bases separated the two germline ends. CDR3 DNA: TGTGCCAGCAGTTACTCGTGGAGCTCTGGAAACACCATATATTTT. It specifies CASSYSWSSGNTIYF.

The chain joins TRBV19 to TRBJ1-1; a weak D match, TRBD1 (5 bases). With 7 bases removed from V and 0 bases from J, the gap between germline ends came to 15 bases. CDR1 is LNHDA, CDR2 SQIVND, per germline (reference sequence). This CDR3 has 15 residues. DNA for the CDR3: TGTGCCAGTACCGACTTGGGACTTATGAACACTGAAGCTTTCTTT. It encodes CASTDLGLMNTEAFF.

In DNA form, the CDR3 reads TGTGCCAGCAGCTTATATACTGGAAACACCATATATTTT. This codes for CASSLYTGNTIYF. The chain links TRBV13 to TRBJ1-3, with D uncertain. The CDR3 is made up of 13 amino acids. The germline V and J ends were trimmed by 2 bases and 2 bases, with 4 bases remaining between them. The germline gives CDR1 PRHDT, CDR2 FYEKMQ (reference sequence).

The V gene is TRBV5-8, the J gene TRBJ2-5; TRBD2 might be the D (6 bases). Germline CDR1 reads SGHTS; CDR2 reads YDEGEE. The V end was cut by 4 bases, the J end by 5 bases, with 21 bases between. The CDR3 runs 16 residues. The CDR3 protein is CASSRGLPRSPETQYF. DNA for the CDR3: TGTGCCAGCAGCAGGGGACTTCCGCGGTCCCCGGAGACCCAGTACTTC.

This chain connects TRBV7-6 to TRBJ2-1; TRBD2 matches 7 bases. J lost 10 bases, V lost 1 base, and 10 bases had no gene match. CDR1 is SGHVS, CDR2 FNYEAQ, per germline. This CDR3 spans 15 amino acids. CDR3 nucleotide sequence: TGTGCCAGCAGCTTAGTCGGGAGGTCATCCGGGGAGCAGTTCTTC. Translated: CASSLVGRSSGEQFF.

This rearrangement joins TRBV3-1 (or the pseudogene TRBV3-2) to TRBJ1-2; D gene unclear. Germline values: CDR1 LGHDT, CDR2 YNNKEL (reference sequence). V shed 3 bases and J shed 8 bases, with 19 bases lying between them. CDR3 size: 15 residues. The CDR3 here is CASSQGSGPSRGYTF. CDR3 coding DNA: TGTGCCAGCAGCCAGGGAAGCGGCCCCTCGCGGGGCTACACCTTC.

The CDR3 DNA follows: TGTGCCAGATCATCCTCTGGGGCCAACGTCCTGACTTTC. It specifies CARSSSGANVLTF. This chain uses TRBV2 with TRBJ2-6; D is unclear. Germline CDR1 is SNHLY and CDR2 is FYNNEI. Trimming cost V 9 bases and J 0 bases, with 6 bases left between them. The CDR3 length is 13 residues. Full variable domain (rest looked up from reference TRBV2 and TRBJ2-6): EPEVTQTPSHQVTQMGQEVILRCVPISNHLYFYWYRQILGQKVEFLVSFYNNEISEKSEIFDDQFSVERPDGSNFTLKIRSTKLEDSAMYFCARSSSGANVLTFGAGSRLTVL.

The V gene is TRBV11-3, the J gene TRBJ2-3, with 7 nucleotides matching TRBD2. Per the germline V gene, CDR1 is SGHNT and CDR2 is YENEEA. The CDR3 runs to 15 residues. V lost 5 bases, J lost 1 base, and 6 bases stayed unmatched. The CDR3 DNA follows: TGTGCCAGCAGCCTAACTAGCGTCGGCACAGATACGCAGTATTTT. Its protein is CASSLTSVGTDTQYF.

V usage is TRBV6-2 or TRBV6-3 and J usage is TRBJ2-7; 9 bases are a match to TRBD2. V dropped 5 bases and J dropped 9; count of bases not matched to a gene: 8. This CDR3 has 13 residues. The germline V gene encodes CDR1 MNHEY and CDR2 SVGEGT. The CDR3 bases are TGTGCCAGCAGTCGCCTAGCGGGGAGCCGGCAGTACGTC. Its translation: CASSRLAGSRQYV.

The chain is built from TRBV5-1 and TRBJ1-1; D gene ambiguous. CDR1 and CDR2 (germline): SGHRS, YFSETQ. The ends were cut back, 4 bases at V and 0 bases at J, with 10 bases in the middle. The CDR3 is made up of 14 amino acids. The CDR3 here is CASSQEPLNTEAFF. The CDR3 DNA sequence: TGCGCCAGCAGCCAGGAACCGCTGAACACTGAAGCTTTCTTT.

The chain recombines TRBV7-2 with TRBJ2-3, with a tentative D call TRBD2 (7 bases). The CDR3 is made up of 14 amino acids. The germline V and J ends were trimmed by 10 bases and 4 bases, with 18 bases remaining between them. Germline V gene lookup returns CDR1 SGHTA and CDR2 FQGNSA. CDR3 in DNA: TGTGCCACCGAACCGGGGGGCCGGCCAGATACGCAGTATTTT. Amino acid sequence: CATEPGGRPDTQYF.

The rearrangement joins TRBV12-3 or TRBV12-4 to TRBJ1-1; tentative D call: TRBD1 (5 bases). Trimming left V 7 bases short and J 3 bases short, with 12 bases between. This CDR3 region has 13 residues. CDR3 residues: CASILQGYTEAFF. As DNA, the CDR3 is TGTGCCAGCATTCTTCAGGGCTACACTGAAGCTTTCTTT.

The V call is TRBV6-6, the J call TRBJ2-5; 8 bases fit TRBD2. This CDR3 spans 13 amino acids. CDR1 and CDR2 (germline): MNHNY, SVGAGI (reference sequence). Trimming cost V 8 bases and J 3 bases; bases outside gene matches: 5. The CDR3 bases are TGTGCCAGCTGCAGTAGCGGGGAAGAGACCCAGTACTTC. This sequence encodes CASCSSGEETQYF.

This chain uses TRBV7-9 with TRBJ1-2, with 8 bases fitting TRBD1. The CDR3 spans 15 residues. Trimming removed 3 bases from V and 7 bases from J; junction bases left unmatched: 10. Per the germline V gene, CDR1 is SEHNR and CDR2 is FQNEAQ (reference sequence). The CDR3 here is CASSFPGTGSTGYTF. In DNA form, the CDR3 reads TGTGCCAGCAGCTTTCCCGGGACAGGTTCGACTGGCTACACCTTC.

Notes on this clone: Other nucleotide sequences in the sample specify the same CDR3. The V gene is TRBV9, the J gene TRBJ2-1, with 11 bases identical to TRBD2. J lost 4 bases, V lost 4 bases, and 4 bases had no gene match. CDR1 is SGDLS, CDR2 YYNGEE, per germline. There are 15 residues in the CDR3. The chain's CDR3 is CASSSGTSGYNEQFF. The CDR3 DNA sequence: TGTGCCAGCAGCTCCGGGACTAGCGGATACAATGAGCAGTTCTTC.

V and J are TRBV27 and TRBJ1-6; D is unresolved. The CDR3 loop spans 19 amino acids. The germline V and J ends were trimmed by 5 bases and 4 bases, with 24 bases remaining between them. Germline assignment: CDR1 MNHEY and CDR2 SMNVEV (reference sequence). The CDR3: CASSPREGPLTYYNSPLHF. As DNA, the CDR3 is TGTGCCAGCAGTCCCCGGGAAGGGCCCCTAACTTATTATAATTCACCCCTCCACTTT.

The chain carries TRBV5-1 and TRBJ2-5, with 7 bases matching TRBD1. V was pared by 3 bases and J by 1 base, with 6 bases of the junction left unmatched. The length of the CDR3 is 15 residues. CDR1 and CDR2 from the germline V gene are SGHRS and YFSETQ. CDR3 protein: CASSSGGHFQETQYF. CDR3 nucleotides: TGCGCCAGCAGCTCAGGGGGACATTTCCAAGAGACCCAGTACTTC.

This clone was recorded only once. The rearrangement uses TRBV19 and TRBJ1-1; possibly TRBD1 for D (5 bases). CDR3 length: 14 amino acids. The V gene lost 5 bases and the J gene lost 0 bases, with 10 bases spanning the gap. Per the germline V gene, CDR1 is LNHDA and CDR2 is SQIVND (reference sequence). In nucleotides, the CDR3 is TGTGCCAGTAGTTTGGCGGGACTGAACACTGAAGCTTTCTTT. It codes for CASSLAGLNTEAFF.

The chain joins TRBV6-5 to TRBJ1-2, with D possibly matching TRBD1 (5 bases). CDR3 length: 15 residues. V lost 2 bases and J lost 7, with 17 bases in between. The germline V gene encodes CDR1 MNHEY and CDR2 SVGAGI. The CDR3: CASSYTTIQGSGYTF. The CDR3 coding sequence is TGTGCCAGCAGTTACACAACGATTCAGGGATCTGGCTACACCTTC.

CDR3: CASSQAPGDPKATIYF. The CDR3 DNA sequence: TGTGCCAGCAGCCAAGCTCCGGGTGACCCGAAAGCCACCATATATTTT. The chain has TRBV5-5 and TRBJ1-3, with D unclear. Germline V gives CDR1 SGHKS, CDR2 YYEKEE (reference sequence). Trimming took off 4 bases at V and 9 bases at J, with 23 bases between the two ends. The length of the CDR3 is 16 residues. Complete variable domain (other parts from reference TRBV5-5 and TRBJ1-3): DAGVTQSPTHLIKTRGQQVTLRCSPISGHKSVSWYQQVLGQGPQFIFQYYEKEERGRGNFPDRFSARQFPNYSSELNVNALLLGDSALYLCASSQAPGDPKATIYFGEGSWLTVV.

This chain uses TRBV30 with TRBJ1-1, with D tentatively TRBD1 (5 bases). The CDR3 loop spans 15 amino acids. Trimming pared 0 bases from V and 5 bases from J, leaving 16 bases between. Germline V lookup: CDR1 GTSNPN, CDR2 SVGIG (reference sequence). The CDR3 DNA sequence: TGTGCCTGGAGTGTAAGGTCAGGGTTAAATACTGAAGCTTTCTTT. Its translation is CAWSVRSGLNTEAFF.

This clone was detected only once. The rearrangement joins TRBV29-1 to TRBJ2-3; the D gene is possibly TRBD2 (5 bases). Trimming left V 4 bases short and J 6 bases short, with 17 bases between. Germline V gene lookup returns CDR1 SQVTM and CDR2 ANQGSEA. The CDR3 covers 14 residues. Here the CDR3 DNA reads TGCAGCGTTGCAGCGGCGTTCCTGGGGGATACGCAGTATTTT. This sequence encodes CSVAAAFLGDTQYF.